Listed here are 24 T cell receptor beta chains from one sample, sequenced in a study of CD8+ T cells in alopecia areata. Sequencing relied on a cDNA template that was reverse transcribed from extracted RNA. This table comes from immunoSEQ multiplex PCR, and its TCRdb copy is limited to in-frame clones, with some not included. Listed for the sample are 270,000 or so clones, none seen a single time. Sorting of pooled cutaneous lymph node cells used CD4, CD8alpha, NKG2D, NKG2ACE and other markers. The sequenced material came from CD4+ T cells sorted from a lymph node. These TCRs come from a C3H/HeJ mouse with alopecia areata. The mouse line has the MHC haplotype H2-k.

The table lists this clone with a few counts. These gene names are mouse names. The read ends 4 residues early relative to the CDR3; the germline J gene fills the gap. The rearrangement joins TRBV1 to TRBJ2-3; 7 bases fit TRBD2. Trimming cost V 3 bases and J 3 bases; bases outside gene matches: 6. This CDR3 is built from 15 residues. Germline V gene sequence: CDR1 NSQYPW, CDR2 LRSPGD (reference sequence). CDR3 DNA, as far as it was read: TGCACCTGCAGTGCGCAGGAGGGACTGGCAGAA. Translated: CTCSAQEGLAE. The whole CDR3 is CTCSAQEGLAETLYF.

Concerning this clone: The gene symbols are mouse symbols. The read is 4 residues too short to cover the CDR3 end, so that end is filled in from the germline J gene. The sample contains more than one DNA sequence encoding this CDR3. This sequence joins TRBV1 and TRBJ1-1, with D perhaps TRBD1 (5 bases). The CDR3 totals 14 residues. Germline CDR1 is NSQYPW and CDR2 is LRSPGD (reference sequence). Trimming removed 4 bases at V and 0 bases at J, with 9 bases between. The CDR3 bases that were read are TGCACCTGCAGTGATGGGACTGCAAACACA. Its protein product is CTCSDGTANT. The entire CDR3 protein reads CTCSDGTANTEVFF.

This clone has just a few counts. The gene symbols are mouse symbols. The read gets to within 4 residues of the CDR3 end, and the germline J gene fills in the rest. The sample carries other DNA sequences with the same CDR3. The chain uses TRBV19 and TRBJ2-1; TRBD2 agrees at 10 bases. The CDR3 runs to 15 residues. J lost 1 base, V lost 6 bases, and 4 bases had no gene match. Per the germline V gene, CDR1 is FNHDT and CDR2 is SITEND (reference sequence). CDR3 residues: CASTPTGGNYAEQFF. The sequenced CDR3 bases are TGTGCCAGCACCCCGACTGGGGGGAACTATGCT.

A word on this clone: Gene names are mouse gene names. The read gets to within 4 residues of the CDR3 end, and the germline J gene fills in the rest. At the DNA level, this CDR3 is encoded by other sequences in the same sample as well. The chain joins TRBV19 to TRBJ1-2, with 8 bases matching TRBD1. This CDR3 is built from 14 residues. J lost 0 bases, V lost 4 bases, and 2 bases had no gene match. The germline V gene encodes CDR1 FNHDT and CDR2 SITEND (reference sequence). The part of the CDR3 DNA that was read is TGTGCCAGCAGTCACAGGGGGGCAAACTCC. It translates to CASSHRGANS. The whole CDR3 sequence reads CASSHRGANSDYTF.

The table lists this clone with a few counts. Germline and genes here are mouse. The missing CDR3 end, 4 residues past where the read stops, is filled in from the germline J gene. The chain links TRBV19 to TRBJ2-1; 9 nucleotides line up with TRBD1. Germline values: CDR1 FNHDT, CDR2 SITEND (reference sequence). The CDR3 extends over 14 amino acids. V gave up 6 bases and J gave up 3 bases; unmatched junction bases: 4. Partial CDR3 DNA: TGTGCCAGCAACGGACAGGGGTTCTATGCT. Translated, it gives CASNGQGFYA. The full CDR3 protein is CASNGQGFYAEQFF.

This clone was counted a few times. The genes are named according to mouse. The covered CDR3 bases are TGTGCCAGCAGCCCAGACTGGGGGGGCGCCGGG. It translates to CASSPDWGGAG. The full-length CDR3 reads as CASSPDWGGAGQLYF. The chain combines TRBV14 with TRBJ2-2, with 12 positions matching TRBD2. The CDR3 end is not reached by the read, which stops 4 residues before it; the germline J gene fills it in. This CDR3 comprises 15 residues. After removal of 5 bases from V and 6 bases from J, the junction contained 5 bases not matched to a gene. Germline values: CDR1 SGHDT, CDR2 FRDEAV.

Points on this clone: Gene labels here are mouse ones. Read coverage stops 4 residues before the CDR3 terminus; the germline J gene supplies the remainder. This chain links TRBV5 with TRBJ2-5; TRBD1 is a possible D gene (6 bases). The germline V gene has CDR1 LGHNA and CDR2 YNLKQL (reference sequence). The CDR3 totals 14 residues. Trimming removed 4 bases from V and 1 base from J, with 9 bases in between. CDR3 amino acids: CASSLYRDQDTQYF. CDR3 DNA, as far as it was read: TGTGCCAGCAGCCTCTACAGGGACCAAGAC.

This clone was seen a few times. The listed genes are named as in mouse. The read falls 4 residues short of the CDR3 end, and the missing part is taken from the germline J gene. Distinct nucleotide sequences in the sample also encode this CDR3. V usage is TRBV13-3 and J usage is TRBJ2-2; D might be TRBD2 (5 bases). The CDR3 loop spans 14 amino acids. CDR1 is NNHDY and CDR2 is SYVADS in the germline V gene. Trimming removed 3 bases at V and 0 bases at J, with 6 bases between. The CDR3 is CASSGTPNTGQLYF. The CDR3 DNA, read in part, is TGTGCCAGCAGTGGGACTCCAAACACCGGG.

As concerns this clone: Gene names follow the mouse nomenclature. The read comes to an end 4 residues before the CDR3 does, leaving the germline J gene to fill in the end. The chain combines TRBV3 with TRBJ2-2; TRBD2 matches at 8 bases. V shed 5 bases and J 6 bases; nucleotides not matched to a gene: 14. Germline values: CDR1 SNHLY, CDR2 FYNGKV (reference sequence). The CDR3 loop spans 17 amino acids. This CDR3 is CASSIPPGGFEPGQLYF. The covered CDR3 bases are TGTGCCAGCAGCATACCCCCTGGGGGGTTTGAACCCGGG.

About this clone: The listed genes are named as in mouse. The CDR3 end lies 3 residues beyond the end of the read and is filled in from the germline J gene. This rearrangement joins TRBV13-3 to TRBJ1-6; D call uncertain. TRBJ1-6 is classed as an ORF, of uncertain function. Trimming pared 0 bases from V and 4 bases from J, leaving 5 bases between. Germline values: CDR1 NNHDY, CDR2 SYVADS. CDR3 length: 14 amino acids. The CDR3 bases that were read are TGTGCCAGCAGTGATGAACAGTATAATTCGCCC. Residues: CASSDEQYNSP. The CDR3 reads in full as CASSDEQYNSPLYF.

Turning to this clone: Gene names refer to mouse genes. With the read ending 4 residues before the CDR3 end, the germline J gene is used to fill in that end. The chain employs TRBV31 and TRBJ1-1; tentative D call: TRBD1 (5 bases). CDR1 and CDR2 (germline): GKSSPN, SITVG. CDR3 length: 13 amino acids. Trimming took 5 bases from V and 2 from J, leaving 12 bases between them. CDR3 DNA, as far as it was read: TGTGCCTGGGGGATCCAGGGTAACACA. As protein: CAWGIQGNT. The CDR3 in its entirety is CAWGIQGNTEVFF.

Turning to this clone: Each gene name is a mouse one. The read falls 4 residues short of the CDR3 end, and the missing part is taken from the germline J gene. The chain links TRBV13-1 to TRBJ1-1; 8 bases map to TRBD1. The germline CDR1 and CDR2 sequences are NSHNY and SYGAGN. The CDR3 consists of 15 residues. With 2 bases clipped from V and 1 base from J, the junction kept 4 bases outside the gene matches. This CDR3 reads CASSEIQGGNTEVFF. The DNA read from the CDR3 is TGTGCCAGCAGTGAGATACAGGGGGGGAACACA.

On this clone itself: Gene and germline names: mouse. The read falls 4 residues short of the CDR3 end, and the missing part is taken from the germline J gene. The chain recombines TRBV13-2 with TRBJ1-2, with D hard to call. Germline assignment: CDR1 NNHNN and CDR2 SYGAGS (reference sequence). CDR3 size: 13 residues. The CDR3 bases that were read are TGTGCCAGCGGTGATGCTGTGGGGACC. It encodes CASGDAVGT. The entire CDR3 is CASGDAVGTDYTF.

About this clone: The genes are named according to mouse. From the germline J gene comes the end of the CDR3, since the read stops 4 residues before it. The V gene is TRBV5, the J gene TRBJ2-5; 10 nucleotides agree with TRBD1. Germline-derived CDR1 and CDR2 are LGHNA and YNLKQL (reference sequence). The CDR3 extends over 15 amino acids. This CDR3 reads CASSPPGQGKDTQYF. The sequenced part of the CDR3 DNA is TGTGCCAGCAGCCCCCCGGGACAGGGGAAGGAC.

Concerning this clone itself: Mouse names are used for the genes. The CDR3 is cut off 4 residues early in the read; its end comes from the germline J gene. Other DNA sequences in this specimen translate into the identical CDR3. The chain carries TRBV13-1 and TRBJ2-2; the match to TRBD2 covers 11 bases. Germline V gene data show CDR1 as NSHNY and CDR2 as SYGAGN. This CDR3 spans 15 amino acids. V gave up 5 bases and J gave up 2 bases; unmatched junction bases: 2. CDR3 sequence reads: CASRGLGGNTGQLYF. The CDR3 DNA, read in part, is TGTGCCAGCAGAGGACTGGGGGGCAACACCGGG.

Concerning this clone itself: The gene names here belong to mouse. The DNA ends 3 residues before the CDR3 does, and the rest of the CDR3 is filled in from the germline J gene. The same CDR3 also results from other DNA sequences found in this sample. The rearrangement uses TRBV5 and TRBJ1-6; D is unresolved. TRBJ1-6 is labeled an ORF, and its function is uncertain. CDR1 and CDR2 from the germline V gene are LGHNA and YNLKQL (reference sequence). Trimming shortened V by 3 bases and J by 0 bases, and 6 bases separated the two germline ends. This CDR3 is built from 15 residues. CDR3 sequence reads: CASSQQNSYNSPLYF. The sequenced CDR3 bases are TGTGCCAGCAGCCAGCAAAATTCCTATAATTCGCCC.

To note about this clone: The genes and germline here are from mouse. The read gets to within 4 residues of the CDR3 end, and the germline J gene fills in the rest. Other DNA sequences of this sample code for an identical CDR3. The chain employs TRBV5 and TRBJ2-3; 12 bases fit TRBD2. The germline V gene encodes CDR1 LGHNA and CDR2 YNLKQL (reference sequence). The V gene end was trimmed by 4 bases and the J gene end by 3 bases; junction bases not matched to a gene: 5. The CDR3 runs 16 residues. CDR3 DNA, as far as it was read: TGTGCCAGCAGCCCGCCGGGACTGGGGGGAGCAGAA. Residues: CASSPPGLGGAE. The complete CDR3 sequence is CASSPPGLGGAETLYF.

This clone was observed a handful of times. Mouse gene names apply. The read gets to within 4 residues of the CDR3 end, and the germline J gene fills in the rest. The same CDR3 arises from other DNA sequences in this sample as well. The chain employs TRBV13-2 and TRBJ2-7; 7 bases fit TRBD2. The CDR3 runs to 12 residues. Germline V CDR1 and CDR2: NNHNN, SYGAGS (reference sequence). Partial CDR3 DNA: TGTGCCAGCGGTGCCTGGGGGTAT. Translated: CASGAWGY. The whole CDR3 protein reads CASGAWGYEQYF.

This clone was seen a handful of times. Mouse germline and gene names are used. The DNA ends 4 residues before the CDR3 does, and the rest of the CDR3 is filled in from the germline J gene. Distinct nucleotide sequences in the sample also encode this CDR3. The rearrangement joins TRBV13-1 to TRBJ1-1, with 9 bases matching TRBD1. Germline V lookup: CDR1 NSHNY, CDR2 SYGAGN. The CDR3 length is 14 residues. V was pared by 3 bases and J by 1 base, with 1 base of the junction left unmatched. This chain's CDR3 is CASSVTGGNTEVFF. CDR3 bases read: TGTGCCAGCAGTGTGACAGGGGGGAACACA.

This clone was detected a few times. Here the gene names and germline are mouse. The read ends 4 residues early relative to the CDR3; the germline J gene fills the gap. The chain links TRBV19 to TRBJ2-5; 13 nucleotides line up with TRBD2. Germline CDR1 and CDR2: FNHDT and SITEND (reference sequence). This CDR3 spans 17 amino acids. V trimming: 5 bases; J trimming: 1 base; junction bases outside the gene matches: 7. This CDR3 is CASSQDWGGAYQDTQYF. Partial CDR3 DNA: TGTGCCAGCAGCCAGGACTGGGGGGGCGCTTACCAAGAC.

With regard to this clone: The germline and genes are mouse ones. The sequenced fragment ends 4 residues before the CDR3 boundary, so the rest is inferred from the germline J gene. The J gene is TRBJ2-5, the V gene TRBV13-1; the match to TRBD2 covers 8 bases. The CDR3 length is 15 residues. The V gene's germline CDR1 is NSHNY and CDR2 SYGAGN. V was pared by 5 bases and J by 2 bases, with 7 bases of the junction left unmatched. This CDR3 reads CASRGGGVSQDTQYF. The sequenced part of the CDR3 DNA is TGTGCCAGCAGAGGGGGGGGCGTGAGCCAAGAC.

This clone was seen a handful of times. The germline and genes are mouse ones. The sequence runs out 3 residues before the end of the CDR3; the remainder is reconstructed from the germline J gene. This chain joins TRBV13-1 and TRBJ1-6; the match to TRBD1 covers 7 bases. TRBJ1-6 is designated an ORF whose function remains uncertain. J lost 10 bases, V lost 0 bases, and 4 bases had no gene match. In germline, CDR1 is NSHNY, CDR2 SYGAGN. This CDR3 has 14 amino acids. Partial CDR3 DNA: TGTGCCAGCAGTGATGCCTCAGGGGGATCGCCC. Protein sequence: CASSDASGGSP. Given in full, the CDR3 is CASSDASGGSPLYF.

This clone was recorded a few times. The genes and germline here are from mouse. Coverage ceases 4 residues before the CDR3 finishes, and the germline J gene fills in the end. V and J are TRBV19 and TRBJ2-7, with TRBD1 matching 9 bases. The CDR3 has 16 residues. Germline CDR1 and CDR2: FNHDT and SITEND (reference sequence). V was clipped by 5 bases and J by 0 bases; unmatched bases: 9. CDR3 residues: CASRPWTGDSSYEQYF. CDR3 DNA (partial): TGTGCCAGCAGGCCTTGGACAGGGGACAGCTCCTAT.

Concerning this clone itself: Gene names are mouse gene names. The CDR3 extends 4 residues past the end of the read, so its final part is completed from the germline J gene. The chain recombines TRBV13-1 with TRBJ2-7; TRBD2 matches at 7 bases. Germline-derived CDR1 and CDR2 are NSHNY and SYGAGN. The CDR3 is made up of 14 amino acids. The part of the CDR3 DNA that was read is TGTGCCAGCAGTGATGGGGGGGGACCTTAT. Its translation is CASSDGGGPY. The full CDR3 sequence reads CASSDGGGPYEQYF.